What follows are 8 T cell receptor beta chains derived from one specimen sequenced in a study of CD8 T cells in Susac syndrome. It was with random hexamers that roughly 0.45 to 1 ug RNA was reverse transcribed. TCRdb reprocessed the immunoSEQ multiplex PCR reads via MiXCR and lists one record per CDR3 protein. This table has about 80,000 distinct CDR3 sequences, 91% appearing once. Specimen: CD8+ T cells from PBMCs. These receptors all stem from a human donor with multiple sclerosis.

The chain uses TRBV12-3 or TRBV12-4 and TRBJ1-2; 7 bases map to TRBD1. CDR3 size: 13 residues. After removal of 6 bases from V and 7 bases from J, the junction contained 8 bases not matched to a gene. Here the CDR3 DNA reads TGTGCCAGCAGAACAGACAGGGACACTGGCTACACCTTC. Protein product: CASRTDRDTGYTF.

The chain uses TRBV12-3 or TRBV12-4 and TRBJ2-1, with TRBD2 matching over 7 bases. The CDR3 has 15 amino acids. The ends lost 5 bases at V and 3 bases at J; junction bases unmatched: 7. The CDR3, as DNA: TGTGCCAGCAGTCCGGGACTACGAGTCTACAATGAGCAGTTCTTC. Its translation: CASSPGLRVYNEQFF.

V is TRBV5-4 and J is TRBJ2-2, with D uncertain. With 4 bases removed from V and 8 bases from J, the gap between germline ends came to 15 bases. Germline V gene lookup returns CDR1 SGHNT and CDR2 YYREEE (reference sequence). The CDR3 covers 14 residues. CDR3 nucleotides: TGTGCCAGCAGCCCGGCGGCAGTGACGGGGGAGCTGTTTTTT. It specifies CASSPAAVTGELFF.

V gene TRBV6-5 combines with J gene TRBJ1-4; TRBD1 is a possible D gene (5 bases). V lost 0 bases to trimming and J lost 5 bases, with 10 bases between them. The CDR3 runs to 15 residues. CDR1 and CDR2 from the germline V gene are MNHEY and SVGAGI. CDR3 residues: CASSYSGEDNEKLFF. DNA of the CDR3: TGTGCCAGCAGTTACTCAGGGGAGGACAATGAAAAACTGTTTTTT.

V usage is TRBV24-1 and J usage is TRBJ1-5; D is possibly TRBD1 (6 bases). Trimming removed 5 bases at V and 3 bases at J, with 10 bases between. Germline CDR1 is KGHDR and CDR2 is SFDVKD. CDR3 size: 14 residues. The CDR3 sequence is CATSATGHNQPQHF. In nucleotides, the CDR3 is TGTGCCACCAGTGCAACAGGGCACAATCAGCCCCAGCATTTT.

V is TRBV6-6 and J is TRBJ2-4, with D tentatively TRBD1 or TRBD2 (5 bases each). The CDR3 is 13 amino acids. Germline assignment: CDR1 MNHNY and CDR2 SVGAGI (reference sequence). V was shortened by 5 bases and J by 10 bases, with 15 bases between the two germline ends. The CDR3 nucleotides read TGTGCCAGCAGTGATCCGGGACCTACGATTCAGTACTTC. Protein: CASSDPGPTIQYF.

The rearrangement joins TRBV5-8 to TRBJ2-5, with D perhaps matching TRBD2 (6 bases). Trimming took off 4 bases at V and 0 bases at J, with 10 bases between the two ends. Germline CDR1 and CDR2: SGHTS and YDEGEE. The CDR3 runs 14 residues. CDR3 in amino acids: CASSPRGYQETQYF. CDR3 nucleotides: TGTGCCAGCAGCCCCCGGGGGTACCAAGAGACCCAGTACTTC.

V is TRBV5-6 and J is TRBJ1-5; maybe TRBD1 (5 bases). The CDR3 is 16 residues long. CDR1 SGHDT and CDR2 YYEEEE come from the germline V gene. Trimming left V 0 bases short and J 4 bases short, with 14 bases between. CDR3 DNA: TGTGCCAGCAGCTTGGTGGGCGAGGGGCAGAATCAGCCCCAGCATTTT. Amino acid sequence: CASSLVGEGQNQPQHF.